The T cell receptor (beta chain) described here comes from a study of technical replicates of blood from several donors. Germline lookup yields CDR1 SEHNR and CDR2 FQNEAQ (reference sequence). V lost 3 bases and J 9 bases, leaving 9 bases between the germline ends. The CDR3 consists of 12 residues. Produced via immunoSEQ multiplex PCR; TCRdb's table is partial and in-frame only. In the table there are 55,000 to 65,000 clones, 80% to 90% of which are singletons. This chain connects TRBV7-9 to TRBJ2-1; D is unclear. Sequenced input: PBMCs. The TCR comes from a human donor in good health. Some clones in this sample may be carry-over from other donors' samples. The CDR3 loop reads CASSLQEREQFF. Here the CDR3 DNA reads TGTGCCAGCAGCTTGCAGGAACGTGAGCAGTTCTTC.